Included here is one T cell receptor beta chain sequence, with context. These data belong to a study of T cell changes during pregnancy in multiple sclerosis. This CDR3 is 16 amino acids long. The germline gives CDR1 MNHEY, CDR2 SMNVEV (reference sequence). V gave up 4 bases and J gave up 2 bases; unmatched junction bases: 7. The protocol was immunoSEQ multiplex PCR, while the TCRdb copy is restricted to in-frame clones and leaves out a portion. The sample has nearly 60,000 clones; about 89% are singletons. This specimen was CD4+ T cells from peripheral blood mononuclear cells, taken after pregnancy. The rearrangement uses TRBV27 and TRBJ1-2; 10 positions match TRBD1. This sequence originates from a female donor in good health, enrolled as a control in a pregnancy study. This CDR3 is CASSSYGQGVNYGYTF. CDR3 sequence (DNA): TGTGCCAGCAGTTCATACGGACAGGGGGTAAACTATGGCTACACCTTC.